The 12 T cell receptor beta chains listed next were all sequenced from one sample in a study of identical twins' blood T cells. MiXCR was run by TCRdb on the 5' RACE reads, yielding one entry per CDR3 protein. The sample consists of a few hundred thousand distinct CDR3 sequences, more than 25% of them appearing once. Sequencing used PBMCs. The source of these receptors is a woman between 18 and 50 years old in good health.

V is TRBV29-1 and J is TRBJ2-3; no clear D gene. The CDR3 runs to 12 residues. Germline V gene sequence: CDR1 SQVTM, CDR2 ANQGSEA. The chain's CDR3 is CGVGELKDTQYF. Here the CDR3 DNA reads TGCGGTGTTGGGGAATTAAAAGATACGCAGTATTTT.

This sequence joins TRBV11-2 and TRBJ2-2; a weak D match, TRBD2 (5 bases). V shed 5 bases and J shed 3 bases, with 13 bases lying between them. The CDR3 runs to 15 residues. Per germline, CDR1 SGHAT and CDR2 FQNNGV. The CDR3 region is CASSPQAGDTGELFF. In DNA form, the CDR3 reads TGTGCCAGCAGCCCCCAGGCCGGGGACACCGGGGAGCTGTTTTTT.

This clonotype was observed a few times. The V call is TRBV27, the J call TRBJ2-3; D is perhaps TRBD1 (6 bases). V shed 5 bases and J shed 4 bases, with 19 bases lying between them. Germline V lookup: CDR1 MNHEY, CDR2 SMNVEV (reference sequence). This CDR3 has 16 residues. CDR3 DNA sequence: TGTGCCAGCAGTCTCCTCGGGACATCGGGTCCAGATACGCAGTATTTT. Amino acid sequence: CASSLLGTSGPDTQYF.

This clonotype occurred many times. This chain links TRBV19 with TRBJ1-2; D is possibly TRBD1 (5 bases). From germline, CDR1 is LNHDA and CDR2 SQIVND (reference sequence). Trimming removed 5 bases from V and 7 bases from J, with 8 bases in between. The CDR3 is made up of 11 amino acids. CDR3 in amino acids: CASSLGPGYTF. In nucleotides, the CDR3 is TGTGCCAGTAGTTTGGGACCTGGCTACACCTTC. Complete variable domain (other parts from reference TRBV19 and TRBJ1-2): DGGITQSPKYLFRKEGQNVTLSCEQNLNHDAMYWYRQDPGQGLRLIYYSQIVNDFQKGDIAEGYSVSREKKESFPLTVTSAQKNPTAFYLCASSLGPGYTFGSGTRLTVV.

This clonotype was detected a few times. The DNA for the CDR3 is TGCAGTGCGGAGAGACTAGCGGGAGTAGTAGAGACCCAGTACTTC. It encodes CSAERLAGVVETQYF. V is TRBV20-1 and J is TRBJ2-5; TRBD2 matches 12 bases. V shed 6 bases, J shed 4 bases, and the junction held 9 bases outside the gene matches. The V gene's germline CDR1 is DFQATT and CDR2 SNEGSKA (reference sequence). The CDR3 is 15 amino acids.

This clonotype was counted only a few times. This chain links TRBV6-1 with TRBJ2-7; D is perhaps TRBD2 (5 bases). The CDR3 consists of 13 residues. V lost 1 base, J lost 4 bases, and 8 bases lay in between. The germline V gene encodes CDR1 MNHNS and CDR2 SASEGT. The CDR3 loop is CASSEGAEYEQYF. Here the CDR3 DNA reads TGTGCCAGCAGTGAAGGAGCGGAGTACGAGCAGTACTTC.

Of note for this clonotype: Given a much more abundant clone one base away, this may be a read error. The chain carries TRBV6-6 and TRBJ2-2, with D possibly matching TRBD1 (5 bases). Germline V lookup: CDR1 MNHNY, CDR2 SVGAGI (reference sequence). Trimming left V 6 bases short and J 0 bases short, with 11 bases between. This CDR3 is built from 15 residues. This chain's CDR3 is CASSQRTTNTGELFF. CDR3 in DNA: TGTGCCAGCAGCCAACGGACAACGAACACCGGGGAGCTGTTTTTT.

In its sample, this clonotype was seen a few times. The chain couples TRBV20-1 to TRBJ2-7, with D possibly being TRBD1 (5 bases). The germline V gene encodes CDR1 DFQATT and CDR2 SNEGSKA (reference sequence). The CDR3 has 13 amino acids. The V and J ends lost 5 bases and 6 bases respectively, with 17 bases between them. The CDR3 here is CSAAPSPGIEQYF. The CDR3 DNA reads TGCAGTGCTGCGCCGTCGCCAGGGATCGAGCAGTACTTC.

This clonotype was counted between two and nine times. V gene TRBV28 combines with J gene TRBJ2-3; the D is unclear. The V and J ends lost 2 bases and 6 bases respectively, with 18 bases between them. The CDR3 has 16 amino acids. The germline CDR1 and CDR2 sequences are MDHEN and SYDVKM. The CDR3 nucleotides read TGTGCCAGCAGTTTAGGTCGCAAATCACAAGGGGATACGCAGTATTTT. This codes for CASSLGRKSQGDTQYF.

This clonotype was observed a few times. This chain connects TRBV15 to TRBJ1-3; D ambiguous. The V and J ends lost 5 bases and 4 bases respectively, with 9 bases between them. The germline CDR1 and CDR2 sequences are LNHNV and YYDKDF (reference sequence). This CDR3 has 13 residues. As DNA, the CDR3 is TGTGCCACCAGCCAGAGGCAGGGAAACACCATATATTTT. This codes for CATSQRQGNTIYF. The whole variable domain, remainder taken from reference TRBV15 and TRBJ1-3, is DAMVIQNPRYQVTQFGKPVTLSCSQTLNHNVMYWYQQKSSQAPKLLFHYYDKDFNNEADTPDNFQSRRPNTSFCFLDIRSPGLGDTAMYLCATSQRQGNTIYFGEGSWLTVV.

The genes are TRBV28 and TRBJ1-1; the D gene is possibly TRBD1 (6 bases). This CDR3 spans 14 amino acids. The V end was cut by 3 bases, the J end by 1 base, with 9 bases between. The V gene's germline CDR1 is MDHEN and CDR2 SYDVKM. The CDR3 sequence is CASSFGTSNTEAFF. As DNA, the CDR3 is TGTGCCAGCAGTTTCGGGACATCGAACACTGAAGCTTTCTTT.

The chain joins TRBV9 to TRBJ1-2; D not certain. The CDR3 is 10 residues long. Trimming left V 4 bases short and J 10 bases short, with 8 bases between. Germline CDR1 is SGDLS and CDR2 is YYNGEE. CDR3 bases: TGTGCCAGCAGCTGGGCTGCCTACACCTTC. Encoded protein: CASSWAAYTF.